The sequence of this T cell receptor (beta chain) was determined in a study of identical twins. TCRdb analysed the 5' RACE reads with MiXCR anew, one entry per CDR3 protein. Among nearly 900,000 distinct CDR3 sequences, roughly an eighth were seen once, and the ten largest hold 1.5% to 2%. Study-level results: Alpha sequences that were out-of-frame and twin-shared showed an excess of low generation probability.

There were only healthy Caucasians among the donors. As to this clonotype: Its antigen is undetermined.

The CDR3 runs 15 residues. With 4 bases removed from V and 4 bases from J, the gap between germline ends came to 13 bases. The germline CDR1 and CDR2 sequences are MNHNS and SASEGT. These data were also filed under a second study, of yellow fever vaccine responses in identical twins. From that paper: Reportedly, twins showed a vaccine T cell response that looked partly convergent and partly personalized.

The source of this sequence is a woman aged 18-29 years in good health. The chain is built from TRBV6-1 and TRBJ1-4, with D possibly TRBD1 on 5 matching bases. Sequencing was carried out using PBMCs. The CDR3 spells CASSATGRHNEKLFF. The CDR3 DNA sequence: TGTGCCAGCAGTGCCACAGGACGTCATAATGAAAAACTGTTTTTT.